This entry is about one T cell receptor (beta chain). The data derive from a study of shared clonotypes between healthy human individuals. Background on the study: CD8 memory received one plate per donor, CD8 naive two, CD4 memory three and CD4 naive three.

CD45RO-negative cells were positively selected for CCR7, leaving out terminally differentiated effector memory CD45RA+ cells. V was clipped by 6 bases and J by 8 bases; unmatched bases: 8. Germline CDR1 reads SGDLS; CDR2 reads YYNGEE. The CDR3 contains 14 residues. Sorted-subset replicate PCR reactions contained 200 ng DNA, corresponding to 29,000 or so T cell genomes. Assay used: immunoSEQ multiplex PCR; TCRdb lists only in-frame clones, some missing. The sample yields about 1,800,000 clones, 85% to 95% seen once. The receptor comes from a man aged 18 to 30 in good health. The rearrangement joins TRBV9 to TRBJ2-1; 10 nucleotides match TRBD2. What was sequenced was naive CD8+ T cells sorted from blood. CDR3 DNA sequence: TGTGCCAGCAACTTGGGACTAGCGTATGATGAGCAGTTCTTC. Amino acids: CASNLGLAYDEQFF.